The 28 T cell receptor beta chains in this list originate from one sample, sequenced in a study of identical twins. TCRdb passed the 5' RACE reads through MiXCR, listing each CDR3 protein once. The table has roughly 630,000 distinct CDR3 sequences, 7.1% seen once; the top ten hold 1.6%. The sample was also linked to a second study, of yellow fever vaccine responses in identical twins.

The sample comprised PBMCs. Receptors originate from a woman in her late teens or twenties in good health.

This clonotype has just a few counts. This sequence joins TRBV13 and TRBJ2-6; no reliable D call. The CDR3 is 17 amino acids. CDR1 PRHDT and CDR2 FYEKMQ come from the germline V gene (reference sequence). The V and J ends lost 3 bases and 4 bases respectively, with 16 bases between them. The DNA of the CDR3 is TGTGCCAGCAGCTTCTCGCGTGACAACTTAGGGGCCAACGTCCTGACTTTC. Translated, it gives CASSFSRDNLGANVLTF.

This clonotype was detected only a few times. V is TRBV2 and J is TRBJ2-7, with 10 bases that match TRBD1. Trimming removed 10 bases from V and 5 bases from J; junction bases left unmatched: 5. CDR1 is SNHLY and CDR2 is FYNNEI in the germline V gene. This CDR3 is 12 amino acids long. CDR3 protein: CATMGQGNEQYF. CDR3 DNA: TGTGCCACCATGGGACAGGGGAACGAGCAGTACTTC.

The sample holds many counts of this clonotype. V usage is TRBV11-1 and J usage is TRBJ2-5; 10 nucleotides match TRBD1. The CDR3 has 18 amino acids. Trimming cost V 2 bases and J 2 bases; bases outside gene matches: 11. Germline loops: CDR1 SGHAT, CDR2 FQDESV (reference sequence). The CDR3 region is CASSLLGTGDLLQETQYF. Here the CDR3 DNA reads TGTGCCAGCAGCTTACTCGGGACAGGGGACCTCTTACAAGAGACCCAGTACTTC.

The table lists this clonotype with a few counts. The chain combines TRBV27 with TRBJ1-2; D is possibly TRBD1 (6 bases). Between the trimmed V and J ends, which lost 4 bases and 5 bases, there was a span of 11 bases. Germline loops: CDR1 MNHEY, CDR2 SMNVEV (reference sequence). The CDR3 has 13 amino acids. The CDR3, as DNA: TGTGCCAGCAGTTCCGGACAGCCTTATGGCTACACCTTC. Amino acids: CASSSGQPYGYTF.

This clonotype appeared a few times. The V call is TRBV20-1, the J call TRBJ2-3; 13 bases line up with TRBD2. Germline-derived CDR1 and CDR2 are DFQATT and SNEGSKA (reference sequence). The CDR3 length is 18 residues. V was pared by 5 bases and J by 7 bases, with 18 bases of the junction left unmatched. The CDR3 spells CSASSTSGGSSRLNTQYF. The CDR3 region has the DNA TGCAGTGCTTCTTCGACTAGCGGGGGGAGTTCGAGGTTGAATACGCAGTATTTT.

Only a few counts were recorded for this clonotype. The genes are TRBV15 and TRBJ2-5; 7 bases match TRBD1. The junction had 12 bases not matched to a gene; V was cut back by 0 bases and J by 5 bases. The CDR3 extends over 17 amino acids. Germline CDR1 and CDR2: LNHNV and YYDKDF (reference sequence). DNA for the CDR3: TGTGCCACCAGCAGAGATACCGGGACAGTGGGATGGGAGACCCAGTACTTC. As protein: CATSRDTGTVGWETQYF.

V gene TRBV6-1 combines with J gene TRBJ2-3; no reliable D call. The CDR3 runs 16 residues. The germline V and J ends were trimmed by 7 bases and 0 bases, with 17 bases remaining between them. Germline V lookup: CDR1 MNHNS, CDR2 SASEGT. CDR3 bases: TGTGCCAGCACCCGACCTAGGGTGACTAGCACAGATACGCAGTATTTT. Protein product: CASTRPRVTSTDTQYF.

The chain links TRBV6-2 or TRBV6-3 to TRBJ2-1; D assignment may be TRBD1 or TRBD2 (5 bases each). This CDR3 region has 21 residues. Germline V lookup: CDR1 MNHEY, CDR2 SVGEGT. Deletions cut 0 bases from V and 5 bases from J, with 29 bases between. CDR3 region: CASSYSSVGRAGANKHNEQFF. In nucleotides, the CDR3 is TGTGCCAGCAGTTACTCGAGTGTCGGCAGGGCGGGTGCTAACAAACACAATGAGCAGTTCTTC.

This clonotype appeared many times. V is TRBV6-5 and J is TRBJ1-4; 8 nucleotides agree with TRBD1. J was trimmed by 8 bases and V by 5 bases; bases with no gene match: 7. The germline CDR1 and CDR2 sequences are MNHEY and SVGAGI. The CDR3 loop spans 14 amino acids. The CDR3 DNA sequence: TGTGCCAGCAGTCTACAGGGGGATAGGGAAAAACTGTTTTTT. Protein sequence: CASSLQGDREKLFF.

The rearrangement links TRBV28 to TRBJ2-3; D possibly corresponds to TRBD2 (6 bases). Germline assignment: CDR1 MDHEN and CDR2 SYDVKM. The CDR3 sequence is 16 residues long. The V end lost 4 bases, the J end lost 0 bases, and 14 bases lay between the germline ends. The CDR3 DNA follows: TGTGCCAGCAGTTCCCCCAGGGAGGAGAGCACAGATACGCAGTATTTT. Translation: CASSSPREESTDTQYF.

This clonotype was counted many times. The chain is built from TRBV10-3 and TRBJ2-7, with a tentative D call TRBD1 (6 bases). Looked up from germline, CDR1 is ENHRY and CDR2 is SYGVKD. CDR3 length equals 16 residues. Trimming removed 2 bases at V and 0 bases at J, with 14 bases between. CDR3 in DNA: TGTGCCATCAGTGAGCACAGGGACCACATCTCCTACGAGCAGTACGTC. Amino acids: CAISEHRDHISYEQYV.

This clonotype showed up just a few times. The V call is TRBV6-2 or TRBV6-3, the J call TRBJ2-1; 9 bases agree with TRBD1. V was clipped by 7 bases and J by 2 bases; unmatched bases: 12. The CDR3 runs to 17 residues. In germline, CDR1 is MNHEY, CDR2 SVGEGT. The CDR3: CASISRSGQGTYNEQFF. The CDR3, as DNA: TGTGCCAGCATCTCCCGCTCCGGACAGGGGACCTACAATGAGCAGTTCTTC.

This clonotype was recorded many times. CDR3 residues: CASSSWGSSYNEQFF. The CDR3, as DNA: TGTGCCAGCAGTAGCTGGGGGAGCTCCTACAATGAGCAGTTCTTC. The genes are TRBV12-3 or TRBV12-4 and TRBJ2-1; either TRBD1 or TRBD2 may supply D (5 bases each). There are 15 residues in the CDR3. Deletions cut 5 bases from V and 0 bases from J, with 11 bases between.

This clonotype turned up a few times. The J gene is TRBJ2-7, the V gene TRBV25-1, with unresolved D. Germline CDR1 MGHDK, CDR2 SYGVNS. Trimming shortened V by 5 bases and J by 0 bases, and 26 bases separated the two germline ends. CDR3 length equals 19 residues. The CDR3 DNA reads TGTGCCAGCAGTCCCCAGGCGACCGAATCTGAACGAAGCTCCTACGAGCAGTACTTC. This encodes CASSPQATESERSSYEQYF.

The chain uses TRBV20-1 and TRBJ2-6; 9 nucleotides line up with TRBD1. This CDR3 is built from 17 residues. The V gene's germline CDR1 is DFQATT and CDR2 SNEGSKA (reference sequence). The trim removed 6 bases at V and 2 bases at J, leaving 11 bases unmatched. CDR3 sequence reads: CSATRGTGLTGANVLTF. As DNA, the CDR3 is TGCAGTGCGACCCGAGGGACAGGGCTAACTGGGGCCAACGTCCTGACTTTC.

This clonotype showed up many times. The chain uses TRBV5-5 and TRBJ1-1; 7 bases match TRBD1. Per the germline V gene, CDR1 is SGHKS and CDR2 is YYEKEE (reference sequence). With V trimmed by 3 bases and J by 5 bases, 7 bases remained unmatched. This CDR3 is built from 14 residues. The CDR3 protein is CASSSDRKGTEAFF. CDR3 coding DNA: TGTGCCAGCAGCTCGGACAGGAAAGGGACTGAAGCTTTCTTT.

This chain's CDR3 is CASSPERGAEQFF. The CDR3 DNA sequence: TGTGCCAGCTCACCAGAGCGGGGGGCTGAGCAGTTCTTC. The V call is TRBV18, the J call TRBJ2-1; TRBD2 matches at 9 bases. The CDR3 has 13 residues. V lost 2 bases to trimming and J lost 9 bases; unmatched junction nucleotides: 2. Germline values: CDR1 KGHSH, CDR2 LQKENI.

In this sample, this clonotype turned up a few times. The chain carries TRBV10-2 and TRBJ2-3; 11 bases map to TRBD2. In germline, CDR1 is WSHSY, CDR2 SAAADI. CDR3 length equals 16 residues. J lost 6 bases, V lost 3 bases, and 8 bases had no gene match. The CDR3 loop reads CASSERYSGGADTQYF. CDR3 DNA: TGCGCCAGCAGTGAACGATATAGCGGGGGGGCCGATACGCAGTATTTT.

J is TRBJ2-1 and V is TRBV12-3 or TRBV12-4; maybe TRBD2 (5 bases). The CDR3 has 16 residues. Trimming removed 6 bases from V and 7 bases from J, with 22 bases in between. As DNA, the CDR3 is TGTGCCAGCAGGGACCTGGCGGGCAGTTCGTTGAATGAGCAGTTCTTC. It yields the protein CASRDLAGSSLNEQFF.

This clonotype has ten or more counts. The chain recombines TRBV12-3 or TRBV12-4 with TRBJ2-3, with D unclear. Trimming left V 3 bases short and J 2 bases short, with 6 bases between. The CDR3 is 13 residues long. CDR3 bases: TGTGCCAGCAGTTTCGGGTTCACAGATACGCAGTATTTT. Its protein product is CASSFGFTDTQYF.

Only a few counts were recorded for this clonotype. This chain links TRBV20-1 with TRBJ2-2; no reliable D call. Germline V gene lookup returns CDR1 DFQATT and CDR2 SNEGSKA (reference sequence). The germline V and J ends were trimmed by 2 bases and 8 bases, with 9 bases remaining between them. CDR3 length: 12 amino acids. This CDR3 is CSARMDVGELFF. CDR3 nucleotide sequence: TGCAGTGCTAGAATGGATGTGGGGGAGCTGTTTTTT.

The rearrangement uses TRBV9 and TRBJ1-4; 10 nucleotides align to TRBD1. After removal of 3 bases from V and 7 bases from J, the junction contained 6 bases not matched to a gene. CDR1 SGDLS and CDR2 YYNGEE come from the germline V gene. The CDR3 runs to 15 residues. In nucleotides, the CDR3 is TGTGCCAGCAGCGCTCCGGGACAGGGGTTTGAAAAACTGTTTTTT. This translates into CASSAPGQGFEKLFF. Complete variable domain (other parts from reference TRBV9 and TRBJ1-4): DSGVTQTPKHLITATGQRVTLRCSPRSGDLSVYWYQQSLDQGLQFLIQYYNGEERAKGNILERFSAQQFPDLHSELNLSSLELGDSALYFCASSAPGQGFEKLFFGSGTQLSVL.

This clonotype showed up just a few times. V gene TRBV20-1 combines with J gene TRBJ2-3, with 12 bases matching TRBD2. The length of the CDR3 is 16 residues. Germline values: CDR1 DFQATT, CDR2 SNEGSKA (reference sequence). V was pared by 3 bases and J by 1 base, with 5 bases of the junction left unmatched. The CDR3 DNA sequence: TGCAGTGCTAGCGGGACTAGCGGGTCGCGCACAGATACGCAGTATTTT. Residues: CSASGTSGSRTDTQYF.

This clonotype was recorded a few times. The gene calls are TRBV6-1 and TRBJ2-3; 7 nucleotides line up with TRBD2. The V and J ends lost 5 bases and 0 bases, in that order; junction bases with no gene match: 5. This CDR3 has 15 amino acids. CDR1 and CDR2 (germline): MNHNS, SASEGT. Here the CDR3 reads CASSRGDVSTDTQYF. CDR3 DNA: TGTGCCAGCAGTCGGGGGGACGTGAGCACAGATACGCAGTATTTT.

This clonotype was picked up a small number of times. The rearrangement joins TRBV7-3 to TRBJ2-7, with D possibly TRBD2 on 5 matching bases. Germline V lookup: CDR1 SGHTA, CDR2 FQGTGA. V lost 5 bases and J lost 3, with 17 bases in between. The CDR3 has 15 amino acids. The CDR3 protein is CASSLSGSEGYEQYF. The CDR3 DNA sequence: TGTGCCAGCAGCCTCTCCGGGTCTGAGGGCTACGAGCAGTACTTC.

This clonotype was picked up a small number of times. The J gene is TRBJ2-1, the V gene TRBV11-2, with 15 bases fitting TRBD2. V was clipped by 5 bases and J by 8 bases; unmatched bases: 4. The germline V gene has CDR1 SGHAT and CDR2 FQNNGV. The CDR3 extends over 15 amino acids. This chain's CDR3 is CASSTWTSGRDEQFF. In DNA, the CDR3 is TGTGCCAGCAGCACCTGGACTAGCGGGAGGGATGAGCAGTTCTTC. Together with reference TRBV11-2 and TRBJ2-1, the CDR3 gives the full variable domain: EAGVAQSPRYKIIEKRQSVAFWCNPISGHATLYWYQQILGQGPKLLIQFQNNGVVDDSQLPKDRFSAERLKGVDSTLKIQPAKLEDSAVYLCASSTWTSGRDEQFFGPGTRLTVL.

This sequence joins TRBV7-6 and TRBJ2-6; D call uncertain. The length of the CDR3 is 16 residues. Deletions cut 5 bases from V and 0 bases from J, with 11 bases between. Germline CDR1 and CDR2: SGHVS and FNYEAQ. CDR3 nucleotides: TGTGCCAGCAGCCCAGCCCGTTACTCTGGGGCCAACGTCCTGACTTTC. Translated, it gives CASSPARYSGANVLTF. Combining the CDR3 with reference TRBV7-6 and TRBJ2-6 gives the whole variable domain GAGVSQSPRYKVTKRGQDVALRCDPISGHVSLYWYRQALGQGPEFLTYFNYEAQQDKSGLPNDRFSAERPEGSISTLTIQRTEQRDSAMYRCASSPARYSGANVLTFGAGSRLTVL.

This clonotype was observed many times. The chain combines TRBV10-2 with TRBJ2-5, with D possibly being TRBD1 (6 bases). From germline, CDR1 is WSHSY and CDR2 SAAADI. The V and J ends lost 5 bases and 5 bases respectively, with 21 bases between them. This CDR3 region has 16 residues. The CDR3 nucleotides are TGCGCCAGCAGTAATAAGGCAGGGGCGAGGGGGGAGACCCAGTACTTC. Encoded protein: CASSNKAGARGETQYF.